This note documents a single T cell receptor (beta chain) sequence. The antigen is not known. Trimming took 1 base from V and 4 from J; bases not matched to a gene: 4. The CDR3 consists of 16 residues. In germline, CDR1 is KGHSH, CDR2 LQKENI. Every isolated RNA sample was fully reverse transcribed, so sequencing captured expressed TCRB transcripts. Sequencing of naive, central memory and regulatory T cell samples gave an average of roughly 4 million reads. This table comes from immunoSEQ multiplex PCR, and its TCRdb copy is limited to in-frame clones, with some not included. Of roughly 400,000 clones in the sample, about 10% were seen once. This entry belongs to a study of beta chain features in type 1 diabetes. One heparinised blood draw, averaging about 120 mL, came from each donor. Using CD45RO/CCR7/CD25/CD127/CD95/CD27, CD4+ naive, central memory, regulatory and stem cell-like memory cells were sorted.

Regarding the study as a whole: Naive, central memory and regulatory TCRB repertoires appeared more similar among patients than healthy donors. Shorter TCRB CDR3s, moderately but significantly so, marked every one of the four CD4+ subsets in Type 1 diabetes patients.

This receptor was identified in a man aged 25 to 40 with type 1 diabetes. This chain joins TRBV18 and TRBJ2-3; 11 bases are shared with TRBD2. Sample: central memory CD4+ T cells from blood. CDR3 DNA sequence: TGTGCCAGCTCACCACTCACTAGCGGGAGTGCAGATACGCAGTATTTT. It is translated as CASSPLTSGSADTQYF.